Listed below are T cell receptor beta chains from one sample, sequenced in a study of PD-1 blockade in mismatch repair-deficient tumors. Data came from immunoSEQ multiplex PCR; TCRdb stores just in-frame clones and leaves some out. The sample has about 120,000 clones, around 86% seen once. Sequenced here: peripheral blood, sampled 44 weeks after starting pembrolizumab. All receptors come from an adult with mismatch repair-deficient cancer. CDR3s include the opening cysteine and the closing phenylalanine or tryptophan. The D gene is left open where the match is weak. Clone size appears in some rows only: once, few, many, or a class for an expanded clone.

size: NA; J: TRBJ2-3; D: TRBD2; V: TRBV5-4; DNA: TGTGCCAGCAGGGGAGGGCCAGATACGCAGTATTTT; CDR3: CASRGGPDTQYF
size: once; J: TRBJ2-5; D: TRBD1; V: TRBV12-5; DNA: TGTGCTAGTGGTTTGACGGGACAGGGGGCGAGTGAGACCCAGTACTTC; CDR3: CASGLTGQGASETQYF
size: NA; J: TRBJ1-5; D: NA; V: TRBV28; DNA: TGTGCCAGCAGTTTTTTCCCCCTGCGGGGGGCAGGTCAGCCCCAGCATTTT; CDR3: CASSFFPLRGAGQPQHF
size: NA; J: TRBJ2-5; D: NA; V: TRBV6-5; DNA: TGTGCCAGCAGTTACCAGGGACTGCCCCAAGAGACCCAGTACTTC; CDR3: CASSYQGLPQETQYF
size: NA; J: TRBJ2-3; D: TRBD2; V: TRBV27; DNA: TGTGCCAGCAGCCTGGGACTAGCGGGAGGTTCAGATACGCAGTATTTT; CDR3: CASSLGLAGGSDTQYF
size: once; J: TRBJ2-7; D: NA; V: TRBV5-1; DNA: TGCGCCAGCAGCTTGGCCCCGGGGGACGAGCAGTACTTC; CDR3: CASSLAPGDEQYF
size: NA; J: TRBJ1-5; D: NA; V: TRBV28; DNA: TGTGCCAGCCGGGACGCCGGGTACTTAAGTCAGCCCCAGCATTTT; CDR3: CASRDAGYLSQPQHF
size: NA; J: TRBJ2-7; D: TRBD2; V: TRBV28; DNA: TGTGCCAGCAGTTTGGGACTAGCTGCCTACGAGCAGTACTTC; CDR3: CASSLGLAAYEQYF
size: NA; J: TRBJ1-5; D: NA; V: TRBV18; DNA: TGTGCCAGCTCACGGGGGAATCAGCCCCAGCATTTT; CDR3: CASSRGNQPQHF
size: NA; J: TRBJ2-3; D: NA; V: TRBV21-1; DNA: TGTGCCAGCAGCAAGACTAGCGGGAACACAGATACGCAGTATTTT; CDR3: CASSKTSGNTDTQYF
size: NA; J: TRBJ2-5; D: TRBD1; V: TRBV27; DNA: TGTGCCAGCAGTTTAGGACAGGGGGCAGAGACCCAGTACTTC; CDR3: CASSLGQGAETQYF
size: NA; J: TRBJ2-3; D: TRBD2; V: TRBV7-2; DNA: TGTGCCAGCAGCGCGTCTAGCGGGAGGGCCAGGGATACGCAGTATTTT; CDR3: CASSASSGRARDTQYF
size: NA; J: TRBJ2-7; D: NA; V: TRBV7-4; DNA: TGTGCCAGCAGCTACAGGGGCCAGCGGGATAGAAAAATTGACGAGCAGTACTTC; CDR3: CASSYRGQRDRKIDEQYF
size: few; J: TRBJ2-7; D: NA; V: TRBV13; DNA: TGTGCCAGCAGCTCGGGGACGGCAGCCTCCTACGAGCAGTACTTC; CDR3: CASSSGTAASYEQYF
size: NA; J: TRBJ2-5; D: TRBD1; V: TRBV4-1; DNA: TGCGCCAGCAGCCAATTCGAAACAGGGGGGGAGACCCAGTACTTC; CDR3: CASSQFETGGETQYF
size: NA; J: TRBJ2-1; D: TRBD2; V: TRBV5-1; DNA: TGCGCCAGCAGCTTGGGGACTAGCCCAGCCAATGAGCAGTTCTTC; CDR3: CASSLGTSPANEQFF
size: NA; J: TRBJ2-7; D: NA; V: TRBV13; DNA: TGTGCCAGCAGCTTAGCCAGCGGACCCTACGAGCAGTACTTC; CDR3: CASSLASGPYEQYF
size: few; J: TRBJ2-3; D: NA; V: TRBV6-5; DNA: TGTGCCAGCAGGAGAAGGGGCACAGATACGCAGTATTTT; CDR3: CASRRRGTDTQYF
size: few; J: TRBJ2-3; D: NA; V: TRBV2; DNA: TGTGCCAGCAGTGAGGGCACCCGGACGCAGTATTTT; CDR3: CASSEGTRTQYF
size: NA; J: TRBJ2-6; D: TRBD1; V: TRBV4-3; DNA: TGCGCCAGCAGCCAACGTCCGGTGGGACAGGACCTCATAGGTGGGGCCAACGTCCTGACTTTC; CDR3: CASSQRPVGQDLIGGANVLTF
size: NA; J: TRBJ2-1; D: TRBD2; V: TRBV5-4; DNA: TGTGCCAGCAGCCTAATAGCGGGAGGGCCCTACAATGAGCAGTTCTTC; CDR3: CASSLIAGGPYNEQFF
size: NA; J: TRBJ2-1; D: TRBD2; V: TRBV4-3; DNA: TGCGCCAGCAGCCAAGATAGCGGGAGGGCCAGTTTCTCTAATGAGCAGTTCTTC; CDR3: CASSQDSGRASFSNEQFF
size: NA; J: TRBJ1-1; D: NA; V: TRBV2; DNA: TGTGCCAGCAGTGAAGGGTGGACTGAAGCTTTCTTT; CDR3: CASSEGWTEAFF
size: NA; J: TRBJ2-4; D: TRBD1; V: TRBV29-1; DNA: TGCAGCGTTAGGACAGGGAAAGCCAAAAACATTCAGTACTTC; CDR3: CSVRTGKAKNIQYF
size: NA; J: TRBJ2-7; D: TRBD2; V: TRBV29-1; DNA: TGCAGCGTCAACCGCGGGGGGTACGAGCAGTACTTC; CDR3: CSVNRGGYEQYF
size: once; J: TRBJ2-7; D: NA; V: TRBV10-3; DNA: TGTGCCATCAGTGACAGGGGAGTGTACGAGCAGTACTTC; CDR3: CAISDRGVYEQYF
size: NA; J: TRBJ1-1; D: TRBD1; V: TRBV6-4; DNA: TGTGCCAGCAGCGCAACAGGGGAGGGCACTGAAGCTTTCTTT; CDR3: CASSATGEGTEAFF
size: few; J: TRBJ2-7; D: NA; V: TRBV2; DNA: TGTGCCAGCAGGCGTAGAGGGGCCCGGGGGGCCGGTGACGAGCAGTACTTC; CDR3: CASRRRGARGAGDEQYF
size: NA; J: TRBJ2-7; D: TRBD2; V: TRBV28; DNA: TGTGCCAGCAGTTTGCCCTTAGTGACTAGCGGGAGGCACGAGCAGTACTTC; CDR3: CASSLPLVTSGRHEQYF
size: few; J: TRBJ2-7; D: TRBD2; V: TRBV4-1; DNA: TGCGCCAGCAGCCTCGAGACTAGCGGGATTCCCGAGCAGTACTTC; CDR3: CASSLETSGIPEQYF
size: NA; J: TRBJ2-5; D: NA; V: TRBV14; DNA: TGTGCCAGCAGCCACCTGAGCCCTTCCCAAGAGACCCAGTACTTC; CDR3: CASSHLSPSQETQYF
size: NA; J: TRBJ2-7; D: NA; V: TRBV29-1; DNA: TGCAGCGTTGTGTTGGGAGGCTCCTACGAGCAGTACTTC; CDR3: CSVVLGGSYEQYF
size: NA; J: TRBJ1-5; D: TRBD1; V: TRBV23-1; DNA: TGCGCCAGCAGTCAATCAAAGGACAGGGGCAGCAATCAGCCCCAGCATTTT; CDR3: CASSQSKDRGSNQPQHF
size: NA; J: TRBJ2-2; D: NA; V: TRBV5-4; DNA: TGTGCCAGCAGCTTGGAATCGTACGGGGAGCTGTTTTTT; CDR3: CASSLESYGELFF
size: NA; J: TRBJ2-7; D: TRBD2; V: TRBV10-2; DNA: TGCGCCAGCAGTGGGGGCGGGAGGGTTGACGAGCAGTACTTC; CDR3: CASSGGGRVDEQYF
size: NA; J: TRBJ1-2; D: NA; V: TRBV29-1; DNA: TGCAGCGTTGAAGGAACACGGACTAAGGACTATGGCTACACCTTC; CDR3: CSVEGTRTKDYGYTF
size: NA; J: TRBJ2-5; D: TRBD1; V: TRBV4-3; DNA: TGCGCCAGCAGCCAGAACCCGGGACAGGGTGGAGAGACCCAGTACTTC; CDR3: CASSQNPGQGGETQYF
size: NA; J: TRBJ2-1; D: TRBD2; V: TRBV10-3; DNA: TGTGCCATCAGTGAGTTTAGCGGGACCTACAATGAGCAGTTCTTC; CDR3: CAISEFSGTYNEQFF
size: NA; J: TRBJ2-1; D: NA; V: TRBV7-2; DNA: TGTGCCAGCAGCTTAAGAGTTTTTGAGCAGTTCTTC; CDR3: CASSLRVFEQFF
size: NA; J: TRBJ2-7; D: NA; V: TRBV27; DNA: TGTGCCAGCACGAGGGGAGACAGGTACTACGAGCAGTACTTC; CDR3: CASTRGDRYYEQYF
size: NA; J: TRBJ2-7; D: NA; V: TRBV10-3; DNA: TGTGCCGCCGGCCGGGACATAGGCTACGAGCAGTACTTC; CDR3: CAAGRDIGYEQYF
size: once; J: TRBJ2-1; D: NA; V: TRBV7-9; DNA: TGTGCCAGCAGCTCGCGTACCCTTAATGAGCAGTTCTTC; CDR3: CASSSRTLNEQFF
size: few; J: TRBJ2-7; D: NA; V: TRBV10-1; DNA: TGCGCCAGCAGTGATCAAGGCCCGGAGATCTACGAGCAGTACTTC; CDR3: CASSDQGPEIYEQYF